This TCR beta chain derives from a study of graft-versus-host responses after intestinal transplantation. Background on the study: Multivisceral, liver-intestinal, or isolated intestinal transplants were performed in recipients. All recipients got anti-thymocyte globulin induction, then tacrolimus and steroids for about 3 years.

The assay was immunoSEQ multiplex PCR, and TCRdb's table has in-frame clones only and misses some. The data show around 96,000 clones, 92% seen once. Overall study results and limits: Ileal or blood samples showed some GvH clones first, and such clones were also found in recipient marrow. Subjects displaying graft-donor T cell macrochimerism possessed elevated graft-versus-host to host-versus-graft clonal ratios inside allografts.

This CDR3 is built from 14 residues. The V gene lost 4 bases and the J gene lost 8 bases, with 16 bases spanning the gap. Germline V gives CDR1 SGHRS, CDR2 YFSETQ. With respect to this clone: Antigen: not known.

V gene TRBV5-1 combines with J gene TRBJ2-1, with D maybe TRBD2 (5 bases). The receptor was isolated from a human donor who received an intestinal transplant. The specimen was unstimulated CD4+ T cells sorted from spleen or lymph node cells, collected before intestinal transplant. This chain's CDR3 is CASSLLAWGDEQFF. Written as DNA, the CDR3 is TGCGCCAGCAGCCTTCTAGCTTGGGGTGATGAGCAGTTCTTC. Together with reference TRBV5-1 and TRBJ2-1, the CDR3 gives the full variable domain: KAGVTQTPRYLIKTRGQQVTLSCSPISGHRSVSWYQQTPGQGLQFLFEYFSETQRNKGNFPGRFSGRQFSNSRSEMNVSTLELGDSALYLCASSLLAWGDEQFFGPGTRLTVL.